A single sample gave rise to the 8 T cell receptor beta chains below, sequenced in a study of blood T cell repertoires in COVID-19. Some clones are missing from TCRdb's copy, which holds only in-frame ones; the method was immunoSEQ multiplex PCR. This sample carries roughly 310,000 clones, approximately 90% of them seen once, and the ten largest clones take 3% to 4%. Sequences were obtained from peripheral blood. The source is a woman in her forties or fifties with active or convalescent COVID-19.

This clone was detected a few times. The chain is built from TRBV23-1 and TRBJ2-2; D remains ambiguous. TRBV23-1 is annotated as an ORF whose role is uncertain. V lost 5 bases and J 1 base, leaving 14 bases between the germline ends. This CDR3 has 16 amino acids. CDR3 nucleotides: TGCGCCAGCAGTGTAGGCCGAGGCGGGAACACCGGGGAGCTGTTTTTT. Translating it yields CASSVGRGGNTGELFF.

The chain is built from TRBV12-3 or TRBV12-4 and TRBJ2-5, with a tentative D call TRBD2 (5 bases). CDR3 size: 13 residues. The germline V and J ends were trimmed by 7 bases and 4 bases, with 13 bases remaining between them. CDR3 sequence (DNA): TGTGCCAGCACCCGAACTAGGAGAGAGACCCAGTACTTC. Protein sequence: CASTRTRRETQYF.

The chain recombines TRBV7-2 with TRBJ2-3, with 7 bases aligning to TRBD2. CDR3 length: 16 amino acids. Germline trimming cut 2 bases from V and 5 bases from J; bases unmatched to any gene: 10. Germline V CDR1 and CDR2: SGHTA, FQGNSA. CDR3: CASSLRSGAPGDTQYF. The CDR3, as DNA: TGTGCCAGCAGCTTAAGGAGCGGGGCCCCGGGAGATACGCAGTATTTT.

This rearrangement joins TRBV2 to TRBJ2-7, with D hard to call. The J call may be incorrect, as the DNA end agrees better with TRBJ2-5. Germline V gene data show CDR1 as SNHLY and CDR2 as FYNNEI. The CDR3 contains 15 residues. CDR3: CASSEGVWQTQTQYF. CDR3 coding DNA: TGTGCCAGCAGTGAAGGTGTATGGCAGACTCAGACCCAGTACTTC.

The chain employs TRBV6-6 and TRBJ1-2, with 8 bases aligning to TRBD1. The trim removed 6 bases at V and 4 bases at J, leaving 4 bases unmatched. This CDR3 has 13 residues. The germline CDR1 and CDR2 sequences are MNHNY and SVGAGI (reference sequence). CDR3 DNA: TGTGCCAGCAGGACAGGGGCCCTCTATGGCTACACCTTC. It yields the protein CASRTGALYGYTF.

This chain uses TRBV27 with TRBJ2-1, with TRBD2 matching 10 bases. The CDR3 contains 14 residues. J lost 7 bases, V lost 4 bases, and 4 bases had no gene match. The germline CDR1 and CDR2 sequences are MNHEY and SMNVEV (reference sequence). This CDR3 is CASSYGLAVNEQFF. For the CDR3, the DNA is TGTGCCAGCAGTTACGGACTAGCGGTTAATGAGCAGTTCTTC.

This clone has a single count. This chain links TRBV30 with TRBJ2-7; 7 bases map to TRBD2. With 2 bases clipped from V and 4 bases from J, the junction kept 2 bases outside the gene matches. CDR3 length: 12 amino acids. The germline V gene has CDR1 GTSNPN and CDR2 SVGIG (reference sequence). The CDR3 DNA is TGTGCCTGGAGTTCTAGCGGATACGAGCAGTACTTC. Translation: CAWSSSGYEQYF.

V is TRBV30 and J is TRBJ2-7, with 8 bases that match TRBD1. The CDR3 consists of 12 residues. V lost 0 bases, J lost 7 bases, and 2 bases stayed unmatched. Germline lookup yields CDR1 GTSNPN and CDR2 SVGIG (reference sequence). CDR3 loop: CAWSVTGGEQYF. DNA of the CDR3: TGTGCCTGGAGTGTAACAGGGGGGGAGCAGTACTTC.